The 17 T cell receptor beta chains given below trace back to one sample, sequenced in a study of T cell clonality in common variable immunodeficiency. The table came from immunoSEQ multiplex PCR; TCRdb's copy has only in-frame clones and leaves some out. This table holds about 81,000 clones with no singletons; the top ten claim 0.8%. The sequencing sample was made of peripheral blood mononuclear cells. These receptors were taken from a person aged 18 to 75 in good health.

Worth noting for this clone: Sequence at one end of the junction differs from germline and may be a read error. The read terminates 3 residues ahead of where the CDR3 ends, so the germline J gene completes it. This rearrangement joins TRBV7-7 to TRBJ1-3; tentatively, D is TRBD1 (5 bases). This CDR3 region has 17 residues. Germline values: CDR1 SSHAT, CDR2 FNYEAQ (reference sequence). Partial CDR3 DNA: TGTGCTAGCACCCTTAATACAGGCAGATTCTCTGGAAACACC. Translating it yields CASTLNTGRFSGNT. The whole CDR3 reads CASTLNTGRFSGNTIYF.

This clone came up many times. Read coverage stops 3 residues before the CDR3 terminus; the germline J gene supplies the remainder. The chain combines TRBV30 with TRBJ2-5; 8 bases line up with TRBD1. The ends lost 5 bases at V and 7 bases at J; junction bases unmatched: 9. The CDR3 extends over 13 amino acids. The germline V gene encodes CDR1 GTSNPN and CDR2 SVGIG (reference sequence). The CDR3 is CAWGGQVYGTQYF. The part of the CDR3 DNA that was read is TGTGCCTGGGGGGGACAGGTTTACGGGACC. Using reference TRBV30 and TRBJ2-5 for the parts outside the CDR3, the full variable domain is SQTIHQWPATLVQPVGSPLSLECTVEGTSNPNLYWYRQAAGRGLQLLFYSVGIGQISSEVPQNLSASRPQDRQFILSSKKLLLSDSGFYLCAWGGQVYGTQYFGPGTRLLVL.

In its sample, this clone was seen many times. CDR3 DNA, as far as it was read: TGTGCCAGCAGTTTATATATGGGACAGGGGGGTGAGACC. Encoded protein: CASSLYMGQGGET. The whole CDR3 protein is CASSLYMGQGGETQYF. The J gene is TRBJ2-5, the V gene TRBV28; 11 nucleotides line up with TRBD1. The read ends 3 residues before the CDR3 terminus; that terminus is restored from the germline J gene. CDR1 and CDR2 from the germline V gene are MDHEN and SYDVKM. The CDR3 is 16 residues long. Unmatched junction bases numbered 6, after V lost 1 base and J lost 5 bases.

This clone was counted ten times or more. The read terminates 3 residues ahead of where the CDR3 ends, so the germline J gene completes it. J is TRBJ2-3 and V is TRBV10-3; D may be TRBD1 (6 bases). The CDR3 extends over 11 amino acids. Trimming took off 11 bases at V and 5 bases at J, with 11 bases between the two ends. Germline assignment: CDR1 ENHRY and CDR2 SYGVKD. CDR3 DNA, as far as it was read: TGTGCCGTGGGGACAAGAGATACG. Translating gives CAVGTRDT. The whole CDR3 protein reads CAVGTRDTQYF.

This clone was detected ten times or more. The read comes to an end 3 residues before the CDR3 does, leaving the germline J gene to fill in the end. The chain uses TRBV5-1 and TRBJ2-7; 7 nucleotides match TRBD2. After removal of 2 bases from V and 4 bases from J, the junction contained 9 bases not matched to a gene. CDR3 size: 15 residues. CDR1 and CDR2 from the germline V gene are SGHRS and YFSETQ. The CDR3 loop reads CASSFPPSGAYEQYF. The sequenced part of the CDR3 DNA is TGCGCCAGCAGCTTTCCACCTAGCGGAGCATACGAG.

This clone was seen ten or more times. The read ends 3 residues shy of where the CDR3 ends; the end is completed using the germline J gene. This chain joins TRBV10-3 and TRBJ2-3; TRBD2 agrees at 13 bases. Germline assignment: CDR1 ENHRY and CDR2 SYGVKD. V was pared by 2 bases and J by 4 bases, with 0 bases of the junction left unmatched. The CDR3 length is 15 residues. The CDR3 sequence: CAISETSGRADTQYF. The CDR3 bases that were read are TGTGCCATCAGTGAGACTAGCGGGAGGGCAGATACG.

A word on this clone: The DNA ends 3 residues before the CDR3 does, and the rest of the CDR3 is filled in from the germline J gene. V is TRBV7-6 and J is TRBJ1-3, with a weak D call TRBD1 (6 bases). V dropped 5 bases and J dropped 8 bases, with 13 bases sitting between them. Germline V gene sequence: CDR1 SGHVS, CDR2 FNYEAQ. CDR3 size: 13 residues. The CDR3 loop is CASSLEQGYTIYF. Incomplete CDR3 DNA: TGTGCCAGCAGCCTTGAACAGGGATACACC.

There are many counts of this clone. The read gets to within 3 residues of the CDR3 end, and the germline J gene fills in the rest. This chain uses TRBV7-8 with TRBJ2-5; 10 bases are shared with TRBD2. The CDR3 spans 16 residues. V dropped 1 base and J dropped 4; count of bases not matched to a gene: 6. Germline CDR1 reads SGHVS; CDR2 reads FQNEAQ. CDR3 DNA, as far as it was read: TGTGCCAGCAGCTTAGAGGCTAGCGGGAGTTCAGAGACC. As protein: CASSLEASGSSET. The entire CDR3 is CASSLEASGSSETQYF.

In its sample, this clone was seen many times. Read data end 3 residues before the CDR3 end; the end is taken from the germline J gene. The chain carries TRBV9 and TRBJ1-4; maybe TRBD1 (5 bases). This CDR3 is built from 15 residues. The germline V and J ends were trimmed by 1 base and 6 bases, with 13 bases remaining between them. Germline lookup yields CDR1 SGDLS and CDR2 YYNGEE. The DNA read from the CDR3 is TGTGCCAGCAGCGTATCTGGGACTTCAGATGAAAAA. This codes for CASSVSGTSDEK. Given in full, the CDR3 is CASSVSGTSDEKLFF. Variable domain in full (rest from reference TRBV9 and TRBJ1-4): DSGVTQTPKHLITATGQRVTLRCSPRSGDLSVYWYQQSLDQGLQFLIQYYNGEERAKGNILERFSAQQFPDLHSELNLSSLELGDSALYFCASSVSGTSDEKLFFGSGTQLSVL.

This clone was observed many times. The read is 3 residues too short to cover the CDR3 end, so that end is filled in from the germline J gene. The chain joins TRBV27 to TRBJ2-7; TRBD2 matches 8 bases. With V trimmed by 8 bases and J by 4 bases, 7 bases remained unmatched. Germline CDR1 MNHEY, CDR2 SMNVEV (reference sequence). This CDR3 contains 13 residues. The DNA read from the CDR3 is TGTGCCAGCGGAAGCGGGAGATCGTACGAG. Translating it yields CASGSGRSYE. The CDR3 as a whole reads CASGSGRSYEQYF.

This clone was seen at least ten times. Read coverage stops 3 residues before the CDR3 terminus; the germline J gene supplies the remainder. This sequence joins TRBV20-1 and TRBJ2-2; TRBD1 is a possible D gene (6 bases). CDR3 length: 12 residues. Germline loops: CDR1 DFQATT, CDR2 SNEGSKA (reference sequence). The V and J ends lost 5 bases and 6 bases respectively, with 10 bases between them. The part of the CDR3 DNA that was read is TGCAGTGCTCTCCACAGGGCCGGGGAG. Translated: CSALHRAGE. The whole CDR3 protein reads CSALHRAGELFF.

This clone was seen ten or more times. Read data end 3 residues before the CDR3 end; the end is taken from the germline J gene. This sequence joins TRBV5-1 and TRBJ2-2; 12 bases fit TRBD2. CDR1 and CDR2 (germline): SGHRS, YFSETQ. The ends lost 1 base at V and 7 bases at J; junction bases unmatched: 14. The CDR3 extends over 19 amino acids. The sequenced part of the CDR3 DNA is TGCGCCAGCAGCTTGTTCTTACTAGCGGGAGGCCCGAGCTTCGGGGAG. Its protein product is CASSLFLLAGGPSFGE. The full CDR3 reads CASSLFLLAGGPSFGELFF.

This clone was counted many times. Coverage ceases 3 residues before the CDR3 finishes, and the germline J gene fills in the end. The chain recombines TRBV20-1 with TRBJ2-2; D gene ambiguous. The CDR3 runs 12 residues. The germline gives CDR1 DFQATT, CDR2 SNEGSKA (reference sequence). V shed 3 bases and J shed 7 bases, with 9 bases lying between them. The CDR3 bases that were read are TGCAGTGCTAGTTACTCTGGCGGGGAG. Its translation: CSASYSGGE. The CDR3 in its entirety is CSASYSGGELFF.

This clone was observed many times. Read coverage stops 3 residues before the CDR3 terminus; the germline J gene supplies the remainder. This chain connects TRBV5-1 to TRBJ2-7; TRBD2 agrees at 9 bases. Trimming removed 5 bases from V and 6 bases from J; junction bases left unmatched: 9. The germline V gene encodes CDR1 SGHRS and CDR2 YFSETQ. There are 14 residues in the CDR3. Partial CDR3 DNA: TGCGCCAGCAGAAAGGATAGCGGGAGATTCGAG. This codes for CASRKDSGRFE. The complete CDR3 protein is CASRKDSGRFEQYF.

Many counts were recorded for this clone. The observed sequence ends 3 residues before the CDR3 terminus, with the missing tail filled in from the germline J gene. This rearrangement joins TRBV7-9 to TRBJ1-3; 7 bases match TRBD1. CDR1 SEHNR and CDR2 FQNEAQ come from the germline V gene (reference sequence). V shed 5 bases and J 0 bases; nucleotides not matched to a gene: 4. This CDR3 comprises 15 residues. The sequenced CDR3 bases are TGTGCCAGCAGCGTAACAGGGGCCTCTGGAAACACC. Protein product: CASSVTGASGNT. The full CDR3 protein reads CASSVTGASGNTIYF.

This clone occurred many times. The read finishes 3 residues shy of the CDR3 end, and the germline J gene is used to complete it. This chain connects TRBV19 to TRBJ1-2; 8 nucleotides agree with TRBD1. Per germline, CDR1 LNHDA and CDR2 SQIVND (reference sequence). The CDR3 runs to 14 residues. J gave up 2 bases and V 6 bases, and 5 bases lay outside the gene matches. The CDR3 bases that were read are TGTGCCAGTAGAGGGACAGGACTAAACTATGGC. Amino acid sequence: CASRGTGLNYG. The whole CDR3 protein is CASRGTGLNYGYTF.

This clone has a count of ten or more. The read falls 3 residues short of the CDR3 end, and the missing part is taken from the germline J gene. The V call is TRBV5-6, the J call TRBJ2-1, with 7 bases that match TRBD2. Germline CDR1 is SGHDT and CDR2 is YYEEEE. The CDR3 is 13 residues long. V lost 2 bases, J lost 9 bases, and 5 bases stayed unmatched. CDR3 sequence: CASSFRLAPEQFF. The CDR3 DNA, read in part, is TGTGCCAGCAGCTTTAGACTAGCCCCTGAG.